This record looks at one T cell receptor (beta chain) sequence and its context. Its antigen is not yet known. Base qualities are not at hand, and no much larger clone is one base apart. There are 15 amino acids in the CDR3, from cysteine to phenylalanine inclusive. Solely the CDR3 DNA is kept, with 45 bases framed from the first base. Relative to germline, V is missing 7 bases and J is missing 3 bases, with 8 bases of the junction outside any gene match. The germline V gene encodes CDR1 WNHNN and CDR2 SYGVQD (reference sequence). Each collaborating institution followed its own protocols to collect whole blood in K2EDTA tubes. For TCRbeta analysis, collaborator samples were shipped as frozen whole blood, as isolated PBMCs, or as DNA extracted from either sample type. These data come from a study of blood T cell repertoires in COVID-19 (TCRdb year 2020). General notes on the study: Collaborator samples came from the United States, Italy and Spain and covered acute and convalescent phases of COVID-19. Where HLA class I and class II types were available, the types were taken from metadata supplied by the sample provider, not from assay-based typing. The repertoires were made available in a free public database intended to serve as a resource for research on the immune response to SARS-CoV-2. Sample metadata almost always included a de-identified subject ID, COVID-19 status, age in years and sex. Subjects who had been exposed to COVID-19, were actively infected with it, or had recovered from it provided the deeply sampled blood TCRbeta repertoires that made up the dataset. The samples were drawn from two sources: the first 160 participants of the ongoing ImmuneRACE study, and 1,000 to 1,500 subjects contributed by 6 global collaborators. The prospective study material was composed of cDNA or gDNA derived from T cells, B-cell-depleted T cells, or PBMCs.

The immunoSEQ Assay, a bias-controlled multiplex PCR, was used to amplify TCRbeta CDR3 regions from genomic DNA. Per the source publication's procedure: Within the assay, amplification of reference gene primers was used to estimate how many nucleated cells each sample contained. Sequence reads were collapsed and filtered to measure the absolute abundance of every unique TCRbeta CDR3 rearrangement. For each sample, productive Simpson clonality was calculated as the square root of Simpson's diversity index over productive rearrangements. The table comes from immuneACCESS by way of TCRdb, which keeps in-frame sequences with V and J called. Part of the clones is missing from these tables; in studies checked, under half for an unresolved V gene and the rest for unknown reasons. V, J and clone size reflect that table, while D and trimming were determined from the DNA. For this sample there are 250,000 or so clones; around four fifths appear just once. The top ten constitute under 2% of the sample.

Overall study results and their limits: How much clinical and demographic metadata was included differed by source and by participant, and the metadata was provided uncurated.

This clonotype was obtained from a woman older than 75 with acute or convalescent COVID-19. The sequencing sample was made of peripheral blood. The V gene is TRBV10-1 and the J gene is TRBJ1-5; 8 nucleotides in the junction match TRBD1. At the DNA level, the sequence is TGCGCCAGCATGTACCAACAGGGGGACAATCAGCCCCAGCATTTT. It codes for CASMYQQGDNQPQHF.